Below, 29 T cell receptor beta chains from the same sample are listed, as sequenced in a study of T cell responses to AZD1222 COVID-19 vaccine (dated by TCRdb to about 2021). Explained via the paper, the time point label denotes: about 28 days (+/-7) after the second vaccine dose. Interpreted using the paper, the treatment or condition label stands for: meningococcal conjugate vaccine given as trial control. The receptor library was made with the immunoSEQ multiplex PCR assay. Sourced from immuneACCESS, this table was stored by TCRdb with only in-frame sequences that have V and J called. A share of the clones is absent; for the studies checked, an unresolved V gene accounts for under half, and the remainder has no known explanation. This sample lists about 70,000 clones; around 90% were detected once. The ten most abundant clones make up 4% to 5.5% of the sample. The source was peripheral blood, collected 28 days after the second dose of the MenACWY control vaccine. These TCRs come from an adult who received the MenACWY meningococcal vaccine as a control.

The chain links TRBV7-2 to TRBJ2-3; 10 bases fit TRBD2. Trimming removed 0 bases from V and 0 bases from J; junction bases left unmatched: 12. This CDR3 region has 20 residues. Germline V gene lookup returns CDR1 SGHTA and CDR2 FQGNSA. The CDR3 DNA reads TGTGCCAGCAGCTTAGCCCCGAGCGGGGGGGCCTACCTAAGCACAGATACGCAGTATTTT. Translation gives CASSLAPSGGAYLSTDTQYF.

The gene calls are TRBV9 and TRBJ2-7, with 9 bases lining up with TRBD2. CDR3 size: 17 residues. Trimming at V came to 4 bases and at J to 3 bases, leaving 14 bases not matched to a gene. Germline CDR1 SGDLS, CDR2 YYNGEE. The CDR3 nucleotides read TGTGCCAGCAGCCCACAGAGAGTGACTAGCGGCATCTACGAGCAGTACTTC. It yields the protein CASSPQRVTSGIYEQYF.

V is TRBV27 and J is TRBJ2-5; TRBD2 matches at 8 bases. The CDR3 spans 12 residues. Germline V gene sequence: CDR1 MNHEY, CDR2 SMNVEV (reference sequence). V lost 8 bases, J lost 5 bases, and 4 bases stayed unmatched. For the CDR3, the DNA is TGTGCCAGCTCAAGCGGGAGCGAGACCCAGTACTTC. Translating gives CASSSGSETQYF.

The CDR3 sequence: CASSRTDLEQYF. Here the CDR3 DNA reads TGTGCCAGCAGCAGGACTGATCTCGAGCAGTACTTC. The chain carries TRBV12-3 or TRBV12-4 and TRBJ2-7; D possibly corresponds to TRBD2 (5 bases). Trimming removed 6 bases at V and 6 bases at J, with 12 bases between. The CDR3 sequence is 12 residues long.

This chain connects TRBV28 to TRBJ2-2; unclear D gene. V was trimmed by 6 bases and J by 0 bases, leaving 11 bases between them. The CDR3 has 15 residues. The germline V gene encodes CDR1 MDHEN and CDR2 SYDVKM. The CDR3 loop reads CASSETWTNTGELFF. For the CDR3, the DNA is TGTGCCAGCAGCGAGACCTGGACGAACACCGGGGAGCTGTTTTTT.

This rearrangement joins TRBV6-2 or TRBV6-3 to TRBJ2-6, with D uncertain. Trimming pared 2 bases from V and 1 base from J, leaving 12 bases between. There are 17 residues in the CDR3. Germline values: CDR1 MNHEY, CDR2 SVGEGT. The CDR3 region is CASSYGDWGSGANVLTF. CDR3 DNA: TGTGCCAGCAGTTACGGGGATTGGGGTTCTGGGGCCAACGTCCTGACTTTC.

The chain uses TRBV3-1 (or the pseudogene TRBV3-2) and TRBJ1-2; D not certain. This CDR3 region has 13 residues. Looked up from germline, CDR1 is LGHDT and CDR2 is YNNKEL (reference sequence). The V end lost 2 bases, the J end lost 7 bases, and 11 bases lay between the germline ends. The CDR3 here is CASSQSPRVGYTF. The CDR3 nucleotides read TGTGCCAGCAGCCAAAGCCCAAGGGTTGGCTACACCTTC.

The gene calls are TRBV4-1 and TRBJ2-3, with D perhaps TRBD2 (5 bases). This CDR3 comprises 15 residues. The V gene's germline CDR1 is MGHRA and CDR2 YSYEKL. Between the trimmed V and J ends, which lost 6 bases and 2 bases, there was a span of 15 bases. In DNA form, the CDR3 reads TGCGCCAGCAGTAAGCTTGGACTTTCCACAGATACGCAGTATTTT. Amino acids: CASSKLGLSTDTQYF.

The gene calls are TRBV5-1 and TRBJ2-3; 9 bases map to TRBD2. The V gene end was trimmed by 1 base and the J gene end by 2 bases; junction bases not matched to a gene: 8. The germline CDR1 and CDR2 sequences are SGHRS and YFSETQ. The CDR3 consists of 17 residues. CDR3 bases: TGCGCCAGCAGCTTGCCCGGGACTAGCAGAAACACAGATACGCAGTATTTT. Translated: CASSLPGTSRNTDTQYF.

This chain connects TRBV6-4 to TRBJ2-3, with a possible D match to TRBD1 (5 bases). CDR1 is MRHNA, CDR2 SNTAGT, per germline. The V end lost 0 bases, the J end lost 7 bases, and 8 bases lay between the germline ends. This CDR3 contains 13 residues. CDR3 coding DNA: TGTGCCAGCAGTGACTCGACAGATCATACGCAGTATTTT. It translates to CASSDSTDHTQYF.

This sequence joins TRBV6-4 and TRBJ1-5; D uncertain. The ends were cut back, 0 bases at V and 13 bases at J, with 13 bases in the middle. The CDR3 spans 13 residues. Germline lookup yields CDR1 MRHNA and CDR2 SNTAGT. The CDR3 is CASSDSKGYSQHF. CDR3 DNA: TGTGCCAGCAGTGACTCGAAAGGTTATTCTCAGCATTTT.

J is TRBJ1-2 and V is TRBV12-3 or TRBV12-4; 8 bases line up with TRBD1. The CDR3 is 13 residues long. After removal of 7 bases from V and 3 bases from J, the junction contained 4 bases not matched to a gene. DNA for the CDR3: TGTGCCAGCAACCAGGACAGGGACTATGGCTACACCTTC. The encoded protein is CASNQDRDYGYTF.

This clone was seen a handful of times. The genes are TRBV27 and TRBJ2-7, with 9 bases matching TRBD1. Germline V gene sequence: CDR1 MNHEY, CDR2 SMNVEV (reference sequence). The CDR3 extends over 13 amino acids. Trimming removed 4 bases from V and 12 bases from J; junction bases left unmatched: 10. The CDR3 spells CASSSYRGRGRYF. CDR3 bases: TGTGCCAGCAGTTCCTACAGGGGGCGAGGGAGGTACTTC.

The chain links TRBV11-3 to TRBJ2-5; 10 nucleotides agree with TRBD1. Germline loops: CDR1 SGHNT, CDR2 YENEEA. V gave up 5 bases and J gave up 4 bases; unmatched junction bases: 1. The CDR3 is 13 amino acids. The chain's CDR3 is CASSRTGGETQYF. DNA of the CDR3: TGTGCCAGCAGCAGGACAGGGGGAGAGACCCAGTACTTC. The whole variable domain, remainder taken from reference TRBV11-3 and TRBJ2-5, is EAGVVQSPRYKIIEKKQPVAFWCNPISGHNTLYWYLQNLGQGPELLIRYENEEAVDDSQLPKDRFSAERLKGVDSTLKIQPAELGDSAVYLCASSRTGGETQYFGPGTRLLVL.

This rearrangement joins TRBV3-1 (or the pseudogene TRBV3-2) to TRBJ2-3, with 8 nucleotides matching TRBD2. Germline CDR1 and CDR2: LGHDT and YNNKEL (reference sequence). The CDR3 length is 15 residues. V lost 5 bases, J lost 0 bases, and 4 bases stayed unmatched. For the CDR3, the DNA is TGTGCCAGCAGCGCGACTAGCGCCAGCACAGATACGCAGTATTTT. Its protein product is CASSATSASTDTQYF.

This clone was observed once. CDR3 nucleotides: TGTGCCAGCAGACCAGGCAGGGCGGGGGAAAAACTGTTTTTT. Translating it yields CASRPGRAGEKLFF. The chain couples TRBV28 to TRBJ1-4; D is perhaps TRBD1 (5 bases). V was clipped by 6 bases and J by 8 bases, with 16 bases between them. CDR1 MDHEN and CDR2 SYDVKM come from the germline V gene. This CDR3 spans 14 amino acids.

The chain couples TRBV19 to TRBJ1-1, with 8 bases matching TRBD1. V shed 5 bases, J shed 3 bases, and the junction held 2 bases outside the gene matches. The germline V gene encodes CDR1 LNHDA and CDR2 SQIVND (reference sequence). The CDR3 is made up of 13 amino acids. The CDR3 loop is CASSSTGDTEAFF. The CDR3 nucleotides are TGTGCCAGTAGTTCGACAGGGGACACTGAAGCTTTCTTT.

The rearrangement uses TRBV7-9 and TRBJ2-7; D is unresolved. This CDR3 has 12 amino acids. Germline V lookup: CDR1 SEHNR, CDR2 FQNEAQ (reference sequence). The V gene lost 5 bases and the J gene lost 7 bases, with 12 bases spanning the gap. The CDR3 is CASSPSLGEQYF. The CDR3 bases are TGTGCCAGCAGCCCCTCCCTGGGGGAGCAGTACTTC.

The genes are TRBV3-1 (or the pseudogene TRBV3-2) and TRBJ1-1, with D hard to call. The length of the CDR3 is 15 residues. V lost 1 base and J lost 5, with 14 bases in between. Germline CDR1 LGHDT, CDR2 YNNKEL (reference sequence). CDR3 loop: CASSQAKEFGTEAFF. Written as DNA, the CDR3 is TGTGCCAGCAGCCAAGCCAAAGAGTTCGGGACTGAAGCTTTCTTT.

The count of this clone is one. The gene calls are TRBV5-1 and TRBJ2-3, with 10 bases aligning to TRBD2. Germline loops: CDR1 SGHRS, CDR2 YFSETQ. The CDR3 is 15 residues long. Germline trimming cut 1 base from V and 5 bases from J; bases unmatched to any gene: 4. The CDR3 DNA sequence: TGCGCCAGCAGCTTGCAGCGGGGGGGCCAAGATACGCAGTATTTT. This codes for CASSLQRGGQDTQYF.

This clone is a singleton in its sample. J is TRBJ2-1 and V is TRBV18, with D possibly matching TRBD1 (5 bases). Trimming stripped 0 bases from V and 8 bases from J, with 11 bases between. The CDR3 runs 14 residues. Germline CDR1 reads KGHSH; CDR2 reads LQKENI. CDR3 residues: CASSPPDPRDEQFF. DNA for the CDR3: TGTGCCAGCTCACCACCGGACCCCAGGGATGAGCAGTTCTTC.

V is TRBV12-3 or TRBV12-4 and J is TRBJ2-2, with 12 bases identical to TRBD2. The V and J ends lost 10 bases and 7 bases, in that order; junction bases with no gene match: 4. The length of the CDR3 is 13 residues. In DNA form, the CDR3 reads TGTGCCAACGGACTAGCGGGAATCGGGGAGCTGTTTTTT. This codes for CANGLAGIGELFF.

This CDR3 is CASSYSKAGRRFNEQFF. The DNA of the CDR3 is TGTGCCAGCAGTTACTCGAAGGCAGGGAGGAGGTTCAATGAGCAGTTCTTC. The chain links TRBV6-2 or TRBV6-3 to TRBJ2-1; possibly TRBD2 for D (6 bases). This CDR3 has 17 amino acids. Trimming pared 0 bases from V and 6 bases from J, leaving 18 bases between. Germline-derived CDR1 and CDR2 are MNHEY and SVGEGT.

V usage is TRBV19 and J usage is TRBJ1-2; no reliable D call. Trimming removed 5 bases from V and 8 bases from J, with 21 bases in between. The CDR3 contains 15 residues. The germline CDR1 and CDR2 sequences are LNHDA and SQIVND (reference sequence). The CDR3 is CASSSPPGPRVGYTF. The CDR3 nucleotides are TGTGCCAGTAGTTCGCCTCCCGGGCCTCGGGTCGGCTACACCTTC.

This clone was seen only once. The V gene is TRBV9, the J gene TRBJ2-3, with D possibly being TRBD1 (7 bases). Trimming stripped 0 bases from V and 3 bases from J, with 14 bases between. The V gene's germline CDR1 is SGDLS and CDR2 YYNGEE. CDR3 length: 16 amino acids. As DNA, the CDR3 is TGTGCCAGCAGCGTAGCTCGAGCAGGGGGGACAGATACGCAGTATTTT. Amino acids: CASSVARAGGTDTQYF.

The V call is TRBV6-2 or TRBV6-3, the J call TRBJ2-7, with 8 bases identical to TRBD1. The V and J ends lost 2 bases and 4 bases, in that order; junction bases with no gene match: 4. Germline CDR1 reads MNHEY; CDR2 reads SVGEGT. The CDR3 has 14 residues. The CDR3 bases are TGTGCCAGCAGTTACCTCCGGACAGGGTACGAGCAGTACTTC. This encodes CASSYLRTGYEQYF.

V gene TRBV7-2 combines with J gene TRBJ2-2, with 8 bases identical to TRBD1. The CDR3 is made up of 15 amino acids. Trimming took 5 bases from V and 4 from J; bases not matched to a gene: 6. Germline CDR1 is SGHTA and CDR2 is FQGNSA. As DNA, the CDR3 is TGTGCCAGCAGCCCCCAGGGGGCGGTCACCGGGGAGCTGTTTTTT. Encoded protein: CASSPQGAVTGELFF. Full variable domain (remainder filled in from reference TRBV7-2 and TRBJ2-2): GAGVSQSPSNKVTEKGKDVELRCDPISGHTALYWYRQSLGQGLEFLIYFQGNSAPDKSGLPSDRFSAERTGGSVSTLTIQRTQQEDSAVYLCASSPQGAVTGELFFGEGSRLTVL.

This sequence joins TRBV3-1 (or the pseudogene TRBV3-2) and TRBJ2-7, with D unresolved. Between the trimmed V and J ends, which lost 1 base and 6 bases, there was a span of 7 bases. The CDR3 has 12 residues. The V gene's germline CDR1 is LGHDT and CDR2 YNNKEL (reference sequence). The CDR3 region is CASSQVAVEQYF. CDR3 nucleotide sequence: TGTGCCAGCAGCCAAGTTGCGGTCGAGCAGTACTTC.

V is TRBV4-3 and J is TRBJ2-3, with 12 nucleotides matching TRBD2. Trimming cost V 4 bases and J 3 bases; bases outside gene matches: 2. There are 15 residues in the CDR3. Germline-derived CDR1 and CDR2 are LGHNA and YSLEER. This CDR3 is CASSPTSGRTDTQYF. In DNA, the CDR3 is TGCGCCAGCAGCCCCACTAGCGGGAGGACAGATACGCAGTATTTT.